The 5 T cell receptor beta chains below come from one sample, sequenced in a study of blood T cell repertoires in COVID-19. Using immunoSEQ multiplex PCR, the repertoire was profiled, and TCRdb retains in-frame clones only, with some absent. The sample carries around 100,000 clones, 65% to 90% recorded once. Sequenced input: PBMCs or T cells enriched from blood (not recorded which). The receptors derive from a woman aged 50 to 65 who had recovered from COVID-19.

The rearrangement uses TRBV19 and TRBJ1-5, with D possibly being TRBD1 (6 bases). This CDR3 comprises 15 residues. Germline loops: CDR1 LNHDA, CDR2 SQIVND (reference sequence). V lost 6 bases and J 0 bases, leaving 12 bases between the germline ends. The CDR3 loop is CASRTQGYSNQPQHF. The CDR3 DNA is TGTGCCAGTAGGACACAGGGCTATAGCAATCAGCCCCAGCATTTT.

This rearrangement joins TRBV19 to TRBJ1-2; D may be TRBD1 (5 bases). V lost 3 bases to trimming and J lost 5 bases, with 10 bases between them. Germline CDR1 reads LNHDA; CDR2 reads SQIVND (reference sequence). The CDR3 is made up of 13 amino acids. Written as DNA, the CDR3 is TGTGCCAGTAGTATTTTTGGGGCTTATGGCTACACCTTC. This sequence encodes CASSIFGAYGYTF.

The CDR3 nucleotides are TGTGCCAGTAGTATCCAGGTTGAGGATACGCAGTATTTT. Translated: CASSIQVEDTQYF. The chain carries TRBV19 and TRBJ2-3, with D unresolved. Germline CDR1 and CDR2: LNHDA and SQIVND (reference sequence). Between the trimmed V and J ends, which lost 3 bases and 6 bases, there was a span of 10 bases. The CDR3 extends over 13 amino acids.

V gene TRBV15 combines with J gene TRBJ1-2, with TRBD1 matching 9 bases. Germline CDR1 LNHNV, CDR2 YYDKDF (reference sequence). The CDR3 extends over 16 amino acids. V lost 1 base, J lost 2 bases, and 5 bases stayed unmatched. CDR3 nucleotides: TGTGCCACCAGCAGAGTTCATACAGGGGGCAACTATGGCTACACCTTC. Protein sequence: CATSRVHTGGNYGYTF.

This clone was seen ten or more times. The CDR3 nucleotides are TGTGCCAGCAGTGTGGGACAGGGCCCACCCCTCCACTTT. As protein: CASSVGQGPPLHF. V and J are TRBV19 and TRBJ1-6; 9 positions agree with TRBD1. The CDR3 runs 13 residues. The germline V gene has CDR1 LNHDA and CDR2 SQIVND (reference sequence). V lost 9 bases to trimming and J lost 11 bases; unmatched junction nucleotides: 8.